Reported below is one TCR beta chain. The data were taken from a study of T-cell memory formation after mild COVID-19. The germline V gene encodes CDR1 PRHDT and CDR2 FYEKMQ (reference sequence). Germline trimming cut 0 bases from V and 6 bases from J; bases unmatched to any gene: 7. There are 16 residues in the CDR3. TCRdb reanalysed the 5' RACE reads using MiXCR and keeps one entry per CDR3 protein. This sample has 470,000 or so distinct CDR3 sequences, with around 20% found just once. The receptor was derived from an adult woman who had mild COVID-19 (a few samples of this study predate the infection). Cell type and time point are not known. Source material: PBMCs or a T cell subset sorted from them (not recorded which). The chain couples TRBV13 to TRBJ1-2; TRBD1 matches at 10 bases. The CDR3 loop is CASSLGAGQGIDGYTF. CDR3 nucleotide sequence: TGTGCCAGCAGCTTAGGGGCGGGACAGGGGATCGATGGCTACACCTTC.